These 22 T cell receptor beta chains originate from one sample sequenced in a study of T cells in Graves' hyperthyroidism and ophthalmopathy. RNA transcripts provided the source from which TCR beta CDR3 regions were amplified. HTBI primers drove first-round RT-PCR of the TCR CDR3. TCRdb re-analysed the multiplex PCR reads in MiXCR, keeping a single row per CDR3 protein. The data show hundreds of thousands of distinct CDR3 sequences, about 14% seen once. Sequencing was done on a sample of blood. These receptors were obtained from a woman between 50 and 59 years old with Graves' ophthalmopathy.

In its sample, this clonotype was seen a few times. This chain uses TRBV7-3 with TRBJ2-3; 7 bases fit TRBD1. Losses at the gene ends were 0 bases for V and 5 bases for J; bases not matched to a gene: 2. CDR3 size: 14 residues. The germline gives CDR1 SGHTA, CDR2 FQGTGA. This CDR3 is CASSLTPGGDTQYF. For the CDR3, the DNA is TGTGCCAGCAGCTTAACTCCAGGGGGAGATACGCAGTATTTT.

CDR3 sequence reads: CSVEGLAGGGGTDTQYF. The DNA of the CDR3 is TGCAGCGTGGAGGGACTAGCGGGAGGTGGGGGCACAGATACGCAGTATTTT. The V and J genes are TRBV29-1 and TRBJ2-3, with 15 bases matching TRBD2. Germline CDR1 SQVTM, CDR2 ANQGSEA. This CDR3 contains 17 residues. Trimming cost V 6 bases and J 1 base; bases outside gene matches: 8.

The table lists this clonotype with many counts. The chain couples TRBV18 to TRBJ2-5, with 7 bases aligning to TRBD2. Per the germline V gene, CDR1 is KGHSH and CDR2 is LQKENI. V lost 3 bases and J lost 2; bases outside the gene matches: 9. This CDR3 comprises 16 residues. The CDR3 region has the DNA TGTGCCAGCTCACCCTATCTAGCGGAAAGACAAGAGACCCAGTACTTC. Protein sequence: CASSPYLAERQETQYF.

The CDR3 DNA reads as TGTGCCAGCAGAAGGGGCAGGGCGACATTAATGAACACTGAAGCTTTCTTT. It is translated as CASRRGRATLMNTEAFF. The chain recombines TRBV6-1 with TRBJ1-1; a possible D gene is TRBD1 (5 bases). The CDR3 extends over 17 amino acids. Trimming stripped 6 bases from V and 0 bases from J, with 20 bases between. The germline CDR1 and CDR2 sequences are MNHNS and SASEGT.

Many counts were recorded for this clonotype. The chain carries TRBV5-1 and TRBJ2-7, with 9 bases lining up with TRBD1. Germline V gene sequence: CDR1 SGHRS, CDR2 YFSETQ. This CDR3 is 15 amino acids long. V lost 4 bases and J lost 3; bases outside the gene matches: 8. The CDR3 nucleotides are TGCGCCAGCAGCATGAAACAGGGGGCTAGCTACGAGCAGTACTTC. It specifies CASSMKQGASYEQYF.

This clonotype was picked up a small number of times. Given a much more abundant clone one base away, this may be a read error. V is TRBV18 and J is TRBJ2-7, with D perhaps TRBD2 (5 bases). CDR1 is KGHSH, CDR2 LQKENI, per germline. The CDR3 loop spans 13 amino acids. The V and J ends lost 6 bases and 7 bases respectively, with 16 bases between them. The chain's CDR3 is CASSPSLEGEQYF. For the CDR3, the DNA is TGTGCCAGCTCTCCTAGCCTAGAAGGGGAGCAGTACTTC.

The chain has TRBV6-6 and TRBJ2-1; possibly TRBD2 for D (6 bases). V dropped 0 bases and J dropped 9 bases, with 9 bases sitting between them. The CDR3 is made up of 13 amino acids. The germline V gene has CDR1 MNHNY and CDR2 SVGAGI (reference sequence). For the CDR3, the DNA is TGTGCCAGCAGTTACTCGGAAGCGGGTGAGCAGTTCTTC. Translated, it gives CASSYSEAGEQFF.

There are many counts of this clonotype. The chain links TRBV27 to TRBJ2-2; tentative D call: TRBD2 (5 bases). The CDR3 extends over 17 amino acids. Per germline, CDR1 MNHEY and CDR2 SMNVEV (reference sequence). V was pared by 5 bases and J by 4 bases, with 20 bases between. The CDR3 is CASSDRRTLGGTGELFF. The CDR3, as DNA: TGTGCCAGCAGTGACCGCCGGACCTTAGGAGGCACCGGGGAGCTGTTTTTT.

This clonotype was counted at least ten times. The chain has TRBV20-1 and TRBJ2-3; 7 bases map to TRBD2. The trim removed 3 bases at V and 1 base at J, leaving 7 bases unmatched. CDR3 length: 15 amino acids. The germline V gene has CDR1 DFQATT and CDR2 SNEGSKA (reference sequence). The CDR3 DNA is TGCAGTGCTAGGTCTTTGCTAGCGGGCACAGATACGCAGTATTTT. It yields the protein CSARSLLAGTDTQYF.

This clonotype appeared many times. The genes are TRBV19 and TRBJ2-3; TRBD2 might be the D (6 bases). V lost 3 bases, J lost 1 base, and 14 bases lay in between. The CDR3 has 16 amino acids. Germline loops: CDR1 LNHDA, CDR2 SQIVND (reference sequence). Here the CDR3 DNA reads TGTGCCAGTAGTATCTTTGCTAGCGAAGGCACAGATACGCAGTATTTT. Its protein product is CASSIFASEGTDTQYF.

This clonotype was observed a handful of times. This chain joins TRBV9 and TRBJ2-2, with D possibly matching TRBD2 (5 bases). Looked up from germline, CDR1 is SGDLS and CDR2 is YYNGEE. With 0 bases removed from V and 7 bases from J, the gap between germline ends came to 16 bases. CDR3 length equals 16 residues. The CDR3 nucleotides are TGTGCCAGCAGCGTAGCGGGAACTGCCGGGGTCGGGGAGCTGTTTTTT. As protein: CASSVAGTAGVGELFF.

Many counts were recorded for this clonotype. J is TRBJ2-7 and V is TRBV28; D is uncertain. V was cut by 4 bases and J by 0 bases, with 13 bases left in between. The CDR3 is 15 residues long. Germline CDR1 is MDHEN and CDR2 is SYDVKM. CDR3 nucleotides: TGTGCCAGCAGTTCCAACACCGATAGCTCCTACGAGCAGTACTTC. Translated, it gives CASSSNTDSSYEQYF.

In its sample, this clonotype was seen many times. The chain combines TRBV9 with TRBJ2-3; the D is unclear. Germline-derived CDR1 and CDR2 are SGDLS and YYNGEE. V was pared by 1 base and J by 5 bases, with 14 bases between. The CDR3 spans 15 residues. The CDR3 bases are TGTGCCAGCAGCGTACCTCGCGCCGATGGAGATACGCAGTATTTT. Protein product: CASSVPRADGDTQYF.

There are many counts of this clonotype. The V and J genes are TRBV11-2 and TRBJ2-7; a possible D gene is TRBD1 (6 bases). The CDR3 totals 13 residues. With 6 bases removed from V and 2 bases from J, the gap between germline ends came to 11 bases. CDR1 is SGHAT and CDR2 is FQNNGV in the germline V gene. CDR3 region: CASSHDRTYEQYF. Here the CDR3 DNA reads TGTGCCAGCAGTCACGACAGGACCTACGAGCAGTACTTC. Full variable domain (outside the CDR3, taken from reference TRBV11-2 and TRBJ2-7): EAGVAQSPRYKIIEKRQSVAFWCNPISGHATLYWYQQILGQGPKLLIQFQNNGVVDDSQLPKDRFSAERLKGVDSTLKIQPAKLEDSAVYLCASSHDRTYEQYFGPGTRLTVT.

The rearrangement uses TRBV5-1 and TRBJ2-4, with D possibly matching TRBD1 (6 bases). Trimming stripped 4 bases from V and 7 bases from J, with 15 bases between. The CDR3 covers 14 residues. Germline V gene data show CDR1 as SGHRS and CDR2 as YFSETQ. CDR3 loop: CASSLTGVDNIQYF. The CDR3 coding sequence is TGCGCCAGCAGCCTGACAGGAGTCGATAACATTCAGTACTTC.

This clonotype was picked up a small number of times. The chain recombines TRBV24-1 with TRBJ1-2; D may be TRBD1 (5 bases). Trimming removed 5 bases at V and 0 bases at J, with 9 bases between. This CDR3 comprises 14 residues. Germline CDR1 KGHDR, CDR2 SFDVKD. The DNA of the CDR3 is TGTGCCACCAGTGGAGGGACTTCTAACTATGGCTACACCTTC. Residues: CATSGGTSNYGYTF.

This clonotype has only one observation. It is likely a read error, because the conserved phenylalanine at the end of the CDR3 is missing. The V and J genes are TRBV7-2 and TRBJ2-5; 9 bases match TRBD2. Germline CDR1 and CDR2: SGHTA and FQGNSA. V trimming: 5 bases; J trimming: 2 bases; junction bases outside the gene matches: 6. The CDR3 contains 15 residues. The CDR3 region has the DNA TGTGCCAGCAGCATAAATAGCGGGAGTCAAGAGACCCAGTACTCC. Its protein is CASSINSGSQETQYS.

There are a few counts of this clonotype. The chain links TRBV6-2 or TRBV6-3 to TRBJ2-7; D is unclear. The V end was cut by 8 bases, the J end by 6 bases, with 20 bases between. Germline V gene sequence: CDR1 MNHEY, CDR2 SVGEGT. The CDR3 loop spans 14 amino acids. The CDR3 bases are TGTGCCAGCGACCCCGGCTACCTTTCCCCCGAGCAGTACTTC. Residues: CASDPGYLSPEQYF.

This clonotype was seen repeatedly, ten times or more. The chain has TRBV27 and TRBJ1-1; D uncertain. V lost 6 bases, J lost 4 bases, and 21 bases lay in between. CDR3 length: 16 amino acids. Germline lookup yields CDR1 MNHEY and CDR2 SMNVEV (reference sequence). CDR3: CASSPDTEGIGTEAFF. For the CDR3, the DNA is TGTGCCAGCAGCCCCGATACAGAGGGAATCGGCACTGAAGCTTTCTTT.

The gene calls are TRBV29-1 and TRBJ2-7, with D perhaps matching TRBD1 or TRBD2 (5 bases each). There are 12 residues in the CDR3. Trimming removed 7 bases at V and 7 bases at J, with 17 bases between. Germline CDR1 SQVTM, CDR2 ANQGSEA. CDR3 loop: CSGGGSYVEQYF. DNA for the CDR3: TGCAGCGGTGGGGGATCCTACGTAGAGCAGTACTTC.

This clonotype was found many times. V and J are TRBV20-1 and TRBJ2-4; unclear D gene. There are 15 residues in the CDR3. Germline-derived CDR1 and CDR2 are DFQATT and SNEGSKA (reference sequence). V lost 3 bases and J lost 6, with 18 bases in between. DNA of the CDR3: TGCAGTGCTAGCCGCGAAGGCCTGATTGGAAACATTCAGTACTTC. As protein: CSASREGLIGNIQYF.

V and J are TRBV4-3 and TRBJ2-1; 8 nucleotides align to TRBD2. V trimming: 1 base; J trimming: 10 bases; junction bases outside the gene matches: 0. The CDR3 runs 12 residues. Germline CDR1 LGHNA, CDR2 YSLEER. CDR3 loop: CASSQVAGEQFF. For the CDR3, the DNA is TGCGCCAGCAGCCAAGTAGCGGGGGAGCAGTTCTTC.